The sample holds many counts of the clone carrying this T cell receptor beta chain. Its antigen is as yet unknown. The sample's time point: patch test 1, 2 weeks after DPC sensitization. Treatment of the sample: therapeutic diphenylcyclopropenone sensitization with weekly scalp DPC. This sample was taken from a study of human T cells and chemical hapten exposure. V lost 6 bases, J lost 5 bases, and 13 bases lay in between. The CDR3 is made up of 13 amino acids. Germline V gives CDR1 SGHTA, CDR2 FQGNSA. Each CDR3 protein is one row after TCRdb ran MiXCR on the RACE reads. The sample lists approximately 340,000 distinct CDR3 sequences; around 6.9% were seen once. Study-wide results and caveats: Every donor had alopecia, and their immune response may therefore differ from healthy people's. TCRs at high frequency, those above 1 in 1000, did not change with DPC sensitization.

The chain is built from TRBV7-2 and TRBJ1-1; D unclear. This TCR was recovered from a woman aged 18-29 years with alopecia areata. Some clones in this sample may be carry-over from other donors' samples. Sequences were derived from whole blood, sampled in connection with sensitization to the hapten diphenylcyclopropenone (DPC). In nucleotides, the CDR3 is TGTGCCAGCAGATCAGGCCGGGTTACTGAAGCTTTCTTT. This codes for CASRSGRVTEAFF.